This T cell receptor (beta chain) appears in the sequencing data of a study of human T cells and chemical hapten exposure. The wider study: Sensitization applied 2% DPC to around 2 cm by around 2 cm of upper inner arm skin.

Noted time point: pre-sensitization, week 0. Treatment given: therapeutic diphenylcyclopropenone sensitization with weekly scalp DPC. Concerning this clonotype: Its specificity is unknown.

Study results and caveats: Significantly greater numbers of large CDR3 similarity clusters came from expanded TCRs than from controls.

Unique molecular identifiers were attached to individual cDNA molecules during library preparation. MiXCR, run by TCRdb on the RACE reads, gives a single entry per CDR3 protein. The sample consists of 190,000 or so distinct CDR3 sequences, almost 30% of them appearing once. Germline trimming cut 7 bases from V and 10 bases from J; bases unmatched to any gene: 22. Germline CDR1 is SQVTM and CDR2 is ANQGSEA. The length of the CDR3 is 16 residues. This TCR derives from a woman aged 25 to 39 with alopecia areata. Some clones in this sample may be carry-over from other donors' samples. The chain couples TRBV29-1 to TRBJ1-1; 9 bases match TRBD1. The sequencing here drew on whole blood, taken in connection with sensitization to the hapten diphenylcyclopropenone (DPC). The CDR3 loop reads CSASPYRGRVVPRAFF. CDR3 nucleotide sequence: TGCAGCGCATCCCCTTACAGGGGGCGCGTCGTTCCTCGAGCTTTCTTT. Full variable domain (missing parts from reference TRBV29-1 and TRBJ1-1): SAVISQKPSRDICQRGTSLTIQCQVDSQVTMMFWYRQQPGQSLTLIATANQGSEATYESGFVIDKFPISRPNLTFSTLTVSNMSPEDSSIYLCSASPYRGRVVPRAFFGQGTRLTVV.